Below, 28 T cell receptor beta chains from the same sample are listed, as sequenced in a study of blood T cell repertoires in COVID-19. Sequenced by immunoSEQ multiplex PCR; TCRdb stores in-frame clones only, minus some. The data hold 220,000 or so clones, with about 86% observed a single time. Sequencing was done on a sample of peripheral blood. Receptors originate from a woman between 45 and 60 years old with COVID-19, enrolled during active disease.

V usage is TRBV6-5 and J usage is TRBJ1-2, with D possibly matching TRBD1 (6 bases). Germline values: CDR1 MNHEY, CDR2 SVGAGI. CDR3 size: 13 residues. V was pared by 7 bases and J by 8 bases, with 17 bases between. CDR3 sequence (DNA): TGTGCCAGCACCTTTAGGGGGGGAGAAGGCTACACCTTC. Translated, it gives CASTFRGGEGYTF.

V is TRBV19 and J is TRBJ1-3; TRBD1 aligns across 9 bases. The germline V gene has CDR1 LNHDA and CDR2 SQIVND (reference sequence). Losses at the gene ends were 10 bases for V and 3 bases for J; bases not matched to a gene: 4. CDR3 length: 13 residues. CDR3 bases: TGTGCCACTAGACAGGGGGTTGGAAACACCATATATTTT. Translation gives CATRQGVGNTIYF.

The chain has TRBV30 and TRBJ1-6, with TRBD1 as a possible D gene (5 bases). Trimming stripped 3 bases from V and 0 bases from J, with 9 bases between. The germline gives CDR1 GTSNPN, CDR2 SVGIG (reference sequence). CDR3 length: 15 amino acids. The CDR3, as DNA: TGTGCCTGGAGACACAGGATCTCCTATAATTCACCCCTCCACTTT. It yields the protein CAWRHRISYNSPLHF. Combining the CDR3 with reference TRBV30 and TRBJ1-6 gives the whole variable domain SQTIHQWPATLVQPVGSPLSLECTVEGTSNPNLYWYRQAAGRGLQLLFYSVGIGQISSEVPQNLSASRPQDRQFILSSKKLLLSDSGFYLCAWRHRISYNSPLHFGNGTRLTVT.

The chain is built from TRBV11-2 and TRBJ2-3; 12 positions match TRBD2. The germline V gene has CDR1 SGHAT and CDR2 FQNNGV. Germline trimming cut 3 bases from V and 6 bases from J; bases unmatched to any gene: 13. This CDR3 contains 18 residues. The CDR3 sequence: CASSFIVLAGGGEDTQYF. DNA of the CDR3: TGTGCCAGCAGCTTTATAGTACTAGCGGGGGGAGGCGAGGATACGCAGTATTTT.

The chain carries TRBV5-1 and TRBJ2-1; 9 positions match TRBD1. V shed 4 bases and J 12 bases; nucleotides not matched to a gene: 11. CDR3 length: 14 residues. Germline V gives CDR1 SGHRS, CDR2 YFSETQ. Written as DNA, the CDR3 is TGCGCCAGCAGCCCGACGACAGGGGGGCCGTTGCAGTTCTTC. Translation: CASSPTTGGPLQFF.

V usage is TRBV19 and J usage is TRBJ1-1, with 8 bases that match TRBD1. The V gene's germline CDR1 is LNHDA and CDR2 SQIVND (reference sequence). The CDR3 runs to 11 residues. After removal of 10 bases from V and 4 bases from J, the junction contained 2 bases not matched to a gene. The CDR3, as DNA: TGTGCCACCGACAGGGGCACTGAAGCTTTCTTT. It specifies CATDRGTEAFF.

V usage is TRBV5-5 and J usage is TRBJ1-2; D is perhaps TRBD1 (5 bases). This CDR3 is 13 amino acids long. The V and J ends lost 6 bases and 8 bases respectively, with 17 bases between them. The V gene's germline CDR1 is SGHKS and CDR2 YYEKEE (reference sequence). CDR3 bases: TGTGCCAGCACCTTAGCGGGGGTTTACGGCTACACCTTC. Translation gives CASTLAGVYGYTF. The whole variable domain, filled in from reference TRBV5-5 and TRBJ1-2, reads DAGVTQSPTHLIKTRGQQVTLRCSPISGHKSVSWYQQVLGQGPQFIFQYYEKEERGRGNFPDRFSARQFPNYSSELNVNALLLGDSALYLCASTLAGVYGYTFGSGTRLTVV.

V and J are TRBV27 and TRBJ2-7, with D possibly being TRBD1 (7 bases). The CDR3 is 14 residues long. V was shortened by 0 bases and J by 2 bases, with 8 bases between the two germline ends. The germline V gene encodes CDR1 MNHEY and CDR2 SMNVEV (reference sequence). CDR3 bases: TGTGCCAGCAGTTTATCCAGGGGGGCCTACGAGCAGTACTTC. It yields the protein CASSLSRGAYEQYF.

This clone appeared once. This chain connects TRBV11-1 to TRBJ2-5, with 12 bases that match TRBD2. V dropped 5 bases and J dropped 5; count of bases not matched to a gene: 6. Per germline, CDR1 SGHAT and CDR2 FQDESV (reference sequence). The CDR3 has 15 residues. The CDR3 is CASSKRTSGAETQYF. CDR3 sequence (DNA): TGTGCCAGCAGCAAACGGACTAGCGGGGCGGAGACCCAGTACTTC.

The gene calls are TRBV5-1 and TRBJ2-7, with 7 nucleotides matching TRBD2. The V gene end was trimmed by 3 bases and the J gene end by 3 bases; junction bases not matched to a gene: 3. Germline values: CDR1 SGHRS, CDR2 YFSETQ. The CDR3 is 13 amino acids. In nucleotides, the CDR3 is TGCGCCAGCAGCTCCCCGGGGGGCTACGAGCAGTACTTC. Its protein is CASSSPGGYEQYF.

J is TRBJ1-3 and V is TRBV3-1 (or the pseudogene TRBV3-2); D might be TRBD1 (6 bases). V was shortened by 4 bases and J by 2 bases, with 12 bases between the two germline ends. There are 15 residues in the CDR3. Germline values: CDR1 LGHDT, CDR2 YNNKEL (reference sequence). In nucleotides, the CDR3 is TGTGCCAGCAGCCTCAACAGGGATGCTGGAAACACCATATATTTT. Amino acid sequence: CASSLNRDAGNTIYF.

This clone was counted once. This rearrangement joins TRBV3-1 (or the pseudogene TRBV3-2) to TRBJ2-5; TRBD2 aligns across 8 bases. Germline CDR1 is LGHDT and CDR2 is YNNKEL (reference sequence). The CDR3 length is 14 residues. Unmatched junction bases numbered 7, after V lost 5 bases and J lost 5 bases. CDR3 loop: CASSFAGGTETQYF. As DNA, the CDR3 is TGTGCCAGCAGCTTCGCGGGGGGTACGGAGACCCAGTACTTC.

The rearrangement joins TRBV24-1 to TRBJ2-7; 8 bases are a match to TRBD2. V shed 7 bases, J shed 3 bases, and the junction held 4 bases outside the gene matches. This CDR3 comprises 13 residues. Germline values: CDR1 KGHDR, CDR2 SFDVKD. The DNA for the CDR3 is TGTGCCACCAGCCCGGGGGGGGACTACGAGCAGTACTTC. Encoded protein: CATSPGGDYEQYF.

The chain is built from TRBV19 and TRBJ2-3; 9 nucleotides line up with TRBD2. Germline V lookup: CDR1 LNHDA, CDR2 SQIVND (reference sequence). The V gene end was trimmed by 5 bases and the J gene end by 3 bases; junction bases not matched to a gene: 9. The CDR3 runs 16 residues. The CDR3: CASSPFLAGRTDTQYF. CDR3 DNA sequence: TGTGCCAGTAGTCCCTTTCTAGCGGGGCGAACAGATACGCAGTATTTT. Full variable domain (outside the CDR3, taken from reference TRBV19 and TRBJ2-3): DGGITQSPKYLFRKEGQNVTLSCEQNLNHDAMYWYRQDPGQGLRLIYYSQIVNDFQKGDIAEGYSVSREKKESFPLTVTSAQKNPTAFYLCASSPFLAGRTDTQYFGPGTRLTVL.

The chain uses TRBV4-3 and TRBJ1-1; D is perhaps TRBD1 (5 bases). Germline V lookup: CDR1 LGHNA, CDR2 YSLEER. The germline V and J ends were trimmed by 0 bases and 5 bases, with 13 bases remaining between them. The CDR3 has 15 residues. The CDR3 coding sequence is TGCGCCAGCAGCCAAGACCCGAACGGGGGAACTGAAGCTTTCTTT. Protein product: CASSQDPNGGTEAFF.

The V call is TRBV28, the J call TRBJ1-4, with 7 bases identical to TRBD1. Germline V lookup: CDR1 MDHEN, CDR2 SYDVKM. The junction had 5 bases not matched to a gene; V was cut back by 6 bases and J by 7 bases. The CDR3 extends over 13 amino acids. This CDR3 is CASRAGGGEKLFF. The DNA for the CDR3 is TGTGCCAGCAGAGCAGGGGGTGGTGAAAAACTGTTTTTT. Looking up the rest from reference TRBV28 and TRBJ1-4 gives the full variable domain: DVKVTQSSRYLVKRTGEKVFLECVQDMDHENMFWYRQDPGLGLRLIYFSYDVKMKEKGDIPEGYSVSREKKERFSLILESASTNQTSMYLCASRAGGGEKLFFGSGTQLSVL.

This rearrangement joins TRBV11-2 to TRBJ1-3; weak D call: TRBD1 (5 bases). The CDR3 has 13 amino acids. Trimming removed 5 bases at V and 5 bases at J, with 10 bases between. CDR1 is SGHAT and CDR2 is FQNNGV in the germline V gene. CDR3 bases: TGTGCCAGCAGCCCGAGACAGCGAAACACCATATATTTT. Its protein product is CASSPRQRNTIYF.

The chain recombines TRBV9 with TRBJ2-1; D might be TRBD1 (6 bases). The length of the CDR3 is 13 residues. With 0 bases removed from V and 7 bases from J, the gap between germline ends came to 8 bases. Germline V gene sequence: CDR1 SGDLS, CDR2 YYNGEE. Here the CDR3 reads CASSVARGNEQFF. As DNA, the CDR3 is TGTGCCAGCAGCGTAGCTAGGGGGAATGAGCAGTTCTTC.

The chain uses TRBV6-5 and TRBJ1-6; tentatively, D is TRBD1 (5 bases). The CDR3 has 14 residues. V lost 9 bases and J 5 bases, leaving 14 bases between the germline ends. Germline V lookup: CDR1 MNHEY, CDR2 SVGAGI. Here the CDR3 DNA reads TGTGCCAGTGGGTGGACACCCCATAATTCACCCCTCCACTTT. It codes for CASGWTPHNSPLHF.

The chain combines TRBV19 with TRBJ2-7, with 10 nucleotides matching TRBD1. The CDR3 sequence is 14 residues long. Losses at the gene ends were 7 bases for V and 1 base for J; bases not matched to a gene: 4. In germline, CDR1 is LNHDA, CDR2 SQIVND (reference sequence). CDR3 sequence (DNA): TGTGCCAGTACCAGGGACAGGGGATCCTACGAGCAGTACTTC. Its protein product is CASTRDRGSYEQYF.

This chain joins TRBV7-8 and TRBJ2-7; 8 bases fit TRBD2. The CDR3 runs to 14 residues. J lost 2 bases, V lost 5 bases, and 5 bases had no gene match. Germline CDR1 SGHVS, CDR2 FQNEAQ. CDR3 region: CASSPTSVTYEQYF. In DNA, the CDR3 is TGTGCCAGCAGCCCGACTAGCGTTACCTACGAGCAGTACTTC.

The chain employs TRBV7-2 and TRBJ1-3; D unclear. The germline gives CDR1 SGHTA, CDR2 FQGNSA. Trimming shortened V by 1 base and J by 0 bases, and 7 bases separated the two germline ends. CDR3 length: 15 amino acids. CDR3 in DNA: TGTGCCAGCAGCTTAGTCCTCAGCTCTGGAAACACCATATATTTT. Translation gives CASSLVLSSGNTIYF.

The chain carries TRBV3-1 (or the pseudogene TRBV3-2) and TRBJ2-3; 15 nucleotides match TRBD2. CDR1 LGHDT and CDR2 YNNKEL come from the germline V gene (reference sequence). The CDR3 loop spans 18 amino acids. V lost 4 bases to trimming and J lost 0 bases; unmatched junction nucleotides: 5. CDR3 nucleotides: TGTGCCAGCAGCCGCGGACTAGCGGGGGGGACTAGCACAGATACGCAGTATTTT. Translation: CASSRGLAGGTSTDTQYF.

In the case of this clone: Other nucleotide sequences in the sample specify the same CDR3. The chain carries TRBV19 and TRBJ2-1; possibly TRBD2 for D (5 bases). Between the trimmed V and J ends, which lost 3 bases and 0 bases, there was a span of 6 bases. This CDR3 has 14 amino acids. The V gene's germline CDR1 is LNHDA and CDR2 SQIVND (reference sequence). CDR3 sequence (DNA): TGTGCCAGTAGTATCCGGGGCTCCTACAATGAGCAGTTCTTC. Amino acid sequence: CASSIRGSYNEQFF.

CDR3: CASSFGKGYGYTF. The CDR3 nucleotides read TGTGCCAGCAGTTTTGGAAAGGGGTATGGCTACACCTTC. V and J are TRBV27 and TRBJ1-2, with D possibly matching TRBD1 (5 bases). V lost 3 bases, J lost 5 bases, and 10 bases lay in between. Germline loops: CDR1 MNHEY, CDR2 SMNVEV (reference sequence). This CDR3 comprises 13 residues.

The chain employs TRBV3-1 (or the pseudogene TRBV3-2) and TRBJ2-7, with TRBD1 matching 10 bases. With V trimmed by 3 bases and J by 5 bases, 7 bases remained unmatched. The length of the CDR3 is 15 residues. The germline gives CDR1 LGHDT, CDR2 YNNKEL (reference sequence). In nucleotides, the CDR3 is TGTGCCAGCAGCCAGGTAGGACAGGGGGTCAACGAGCAGTACTTC. It translates to CASSQVGQGVNEQYF.

The chain links TRBV19 to TRBJ2-1; possible D gene TRBD2, 6 bases. V was trimmed by 1 base and J by 8 bases, leaving 6 bases between them. The CDR3 has 12 residues. Germline V CDR1 and CDR2: LNHDA, SQIVND (reference sequence). For the CDR3, the DNA is TGTGCCAGTAGTATAGCGGGGGATGAGCAGTTCTTC. Residues: CASSIAGDEQFF.

The chain employs TRBV6-1 and TRBJ1-6; weak D call: TRBD1 (6 bases). This CDR3 contains 14 residues. Germline values: CDR1 MNHNS, CDR2 SASEGT. V lost 1 base, J lost 12 bases, and 13 bases lay in between. CDR3 loop: CASSEVAGVIPLHF. DNA for the CDR3: TGTGCCAGCAGTGAAGTGGCAGGGGTGATACCCCTCCACTTT.